This TCR beta chain was captured in a study of blood T cell repertoires in COVID-19 (dated by TCRdb to 2019 to 2021). Some background on the complete study: Collaborator samples came from the United States, Italy and Spain and covered acute and convalescent phases of COVID-19. The material from the prospective study consisted of cDNA or gDNA derived from T cells, B-cell-depleted T cells, or PBMCs. The dataset comprised deeply sampled blood TCRbeta repertoires from subjects exposed to, actively infected with, or recovered from COVID-19. A freely available public database, intended as a resource for researchers studying the immune response to SARS-CoV-2, is where the repertoires were released. Samples were obtained from the ongoing ImmuneRACE study (first 160 participants) and from about 1,300 subjects provided by 6 global collaborators. Nearly every sample came with metadata listing a de-identified subject ID, COVID-19 status, age in years and sex. HLA class I and class II types, where available, came from metadata supplied by the sample provider rather than from assay-based typing. Paper-wide results and their limitations: Clinical and demographic metadata were provided uncurated, with the amount varying by source and participant.

According to the germline V gene, CDR1 reads MGHRA and CDR2 reads YSYEKL. The CDR3 starts with the cysteine, ends with the phenylalanine, and has 16 residues. Here the CDR3 DNA is all that survives: 48 bases in frame from base 1. V ends up 3 bases short and J 6 bases short, with an unmatched junction base count of 7. Worth noting for this clone: The target of this receptor is not known. No per-base quality is available; no much larger clone lies one base away.

TCRbeta CDR3 regions were amplified from genomic DNA using the immunoSEQ Assay, a bias-controlled multiplex PCR. Per the original workflow: Within the assay, amplification of reference gene primers was used to estimate how many nucleated cells each sample contained. Sequence reads were collapsed and filtered to measure the absolute abundance of every unique TCRbeta CDR3 rearrangement. Productive Simpson clonality was computed per sample as the square root of Simpson's diversity index over productive rearrangements. TCRdb obtained this table from immuneACCESS and retained in-frame rearrangements with V and J assigned. These tables miss some clones; where compared with another copy, unresolved V genes account for less than half of the shortfall, and the remainder is unexplained. V and J calls and clone size are copied from that table; D and trimming were computed from the DNA. The sample has 200,000 or so clones on record, roughly 88% of them singletons. Less than 7.5% of the sample comes from the top ten.

Another Seattle source contributed samples from volunteer blood donors who had recovered from COVID-19. Each collaborating institution followed its own protocols to collect whole blood in K2EDTA tubes. For TCRbeta analysis, collaborators shipped samples as frozen whole blood, isolated PBMCs, or DNA extracted from either of those sample types. The source of this sequence is a woman in her forties who had recovered from COVID-19. Here the chain combines TRBV4-1 and TRBJ2-3; 12 nucleotides in the junction match TRBD2. The sequenced sample was peripheral blood. CDR3 reads: CASSQASGRATDTQYF. DNA sequence: TGCGCCAGCAGCCAGGCTAGCGGGAGGGCCACGGATACGCAGTATTTT.